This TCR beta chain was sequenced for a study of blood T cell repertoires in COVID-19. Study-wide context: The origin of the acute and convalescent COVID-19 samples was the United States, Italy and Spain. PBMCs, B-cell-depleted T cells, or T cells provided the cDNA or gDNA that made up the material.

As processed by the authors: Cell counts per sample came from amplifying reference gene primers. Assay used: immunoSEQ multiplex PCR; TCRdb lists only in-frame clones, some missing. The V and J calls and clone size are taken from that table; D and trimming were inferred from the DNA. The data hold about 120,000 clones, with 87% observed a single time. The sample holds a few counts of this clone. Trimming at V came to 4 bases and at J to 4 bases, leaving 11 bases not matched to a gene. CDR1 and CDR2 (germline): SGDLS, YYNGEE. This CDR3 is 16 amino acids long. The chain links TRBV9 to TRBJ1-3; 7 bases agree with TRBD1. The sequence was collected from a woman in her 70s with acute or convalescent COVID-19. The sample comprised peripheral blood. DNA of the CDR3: TGTGCCAGCAGCCCTCTACAGGGGACGGTAGGAAACACCATATATTTT. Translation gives CASSPLQGTVGNTIYF.